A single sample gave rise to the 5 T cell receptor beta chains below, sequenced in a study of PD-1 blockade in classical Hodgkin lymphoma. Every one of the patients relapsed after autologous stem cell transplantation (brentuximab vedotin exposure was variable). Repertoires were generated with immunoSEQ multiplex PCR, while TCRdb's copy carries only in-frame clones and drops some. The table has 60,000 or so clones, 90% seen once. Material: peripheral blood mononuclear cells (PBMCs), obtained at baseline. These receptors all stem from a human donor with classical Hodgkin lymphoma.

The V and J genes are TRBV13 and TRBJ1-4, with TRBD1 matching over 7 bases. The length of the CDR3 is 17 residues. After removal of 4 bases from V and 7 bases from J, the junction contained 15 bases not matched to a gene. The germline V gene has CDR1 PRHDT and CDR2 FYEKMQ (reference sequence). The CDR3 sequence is CASSSYRIGTEAEKLFF. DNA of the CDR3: TGTGCCAGCAGCTCATACCGAATCGGGACAGAGGCTGAAAAACTGTTTTTT.

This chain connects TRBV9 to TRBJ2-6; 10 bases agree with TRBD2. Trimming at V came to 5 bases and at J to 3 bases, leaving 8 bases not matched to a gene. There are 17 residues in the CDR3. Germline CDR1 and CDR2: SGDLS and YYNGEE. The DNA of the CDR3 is TGTGCCAGCAGACCGGGGCTAGCGGGAGTTGGGGCCAACGTCCTGACTTTC. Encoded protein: CASRPGLAGVGANVLTF.

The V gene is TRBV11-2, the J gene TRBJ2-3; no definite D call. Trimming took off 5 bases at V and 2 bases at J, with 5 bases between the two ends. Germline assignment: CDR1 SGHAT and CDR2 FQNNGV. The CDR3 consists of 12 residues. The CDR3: CASSTITDTQYF. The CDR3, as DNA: TGTGCCAGCAGCACCATCACAGATACGCAGTATTTT.

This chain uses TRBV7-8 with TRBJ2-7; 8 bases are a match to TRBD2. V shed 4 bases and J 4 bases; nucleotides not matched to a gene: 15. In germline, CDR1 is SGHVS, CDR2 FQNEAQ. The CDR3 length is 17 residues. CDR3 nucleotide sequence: TGTGCCAGCAGCTCCTCCACAGCGGGACTAGGTTGGTACGAGCAGTACTTC. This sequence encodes CASSSSTAGLGWYEQYF.

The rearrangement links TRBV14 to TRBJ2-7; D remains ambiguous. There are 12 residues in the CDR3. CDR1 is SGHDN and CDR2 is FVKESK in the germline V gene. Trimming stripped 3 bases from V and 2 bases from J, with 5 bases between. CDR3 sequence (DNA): TGTGCCAGCAGCCATTGGGCCTACGAGCAGTACTTC. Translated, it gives CASSHWAYEQYF.